This T cell receptor beta chain was sequenced during a study of blood T cells in healthy people across ages. Broader study findings: Per million T cells, TCR beta diversity dropped roughly linearly as age increased.

Details on this clonotype: Its matching antigen is unknown.

V was cut by 4 bases and J by 6 bases, with 14 bases left in between. CDR3 length: 14 amino acids. Germline loops: CDR1 SGDLS, CDR2 YYNGEE. Each donor supplied around 10 milliliters of peripheral blood. Samples each had at least 6 micrograms of total RNA extracted. Sample-barcoded 5' priming and a J-beta primer mix drove a second PCR of about 6 to 12 cycles. Via MiXCR, TCRdb re-called the 5' RACE reads, giving one row per CDR3 protein. Of 1.2 million to 1.5 million distinct CDR3 sequences listed, approximately 59% are singletons. This receptor was obtained from a young man in good health. V usage is TRBV9 and J usage is TRBJ2-1, with a weak D call TRBD2 (6 bases). Input material: blood. The chain's CDR3 is CASSLGPAGNEQFF. The CDR3 DNA reads as TGTGCCAGCAGCCTGGGACCAGCGGGCAATGAGCAGTTCTTC.